This TCR beta chain stems from a study of post-analysis software for immune sequencing data. Losses at the gene ends were 3 bases for V and 7 bases for J; bases not matched to a gene: 8. The CDR3 consists of 15 residues. Germline CDR1 and CDR2: SGHAT and FQNNGV. This clonotype was counted a few times. Its target is not known. Study findings and constraints: Five or six TRBV segments, TRBV5-6, TRBV5-1 and TRBV20-1 among them, were found more frequent in patients than controls. Controls showed significantly higher normalized Chao1 diversity than did multiple sclerosis patients.

Unique molecular identifiers tagged the TCR beta cDNA libraries. Via MiXCR, TCRdb re-called the PCR reads, giving one row per CDR3 protein. The sample comprises roughly 430,000 distinct CDR3 sequences, 30% to 45% of which are singletons, and around 8% rests with the top ten. The specimen sequenced was blood. The sequence was collected from a girl aged 2-10 years with multiple sclerosis. The gene calls are TRBV11-2 and TRBJ2-7, with 11 bases that match TRBD2. The CDR3 here is CASSFGTSGNNEQYF. DNA of the CDR3: TGTGCCAGCAGCTTTGGGACTAGCGGTAACAATGAGCAGTACTTC. Variable domain in full (rest from reference TRBV11-2 and TRBJ2-7): EAGVAQSPRYKIIEKRQSVAFWCNPISGHATLYWYQQILGQGPKLLIQFQNNGVVDDSQLPKDRFSAERLKGVDSTLKIQPAKLEDSAVYLCASSFGTSGNNEQYFGPGTRLTVT.